These 19 T cell receptor beta chains share one sample of origin, sequenced in a study of long-term antiretroviral therapy in people with HIV. Sequencing relied on immunoSEQ assay v3.0, run at survey level. The table came from immunoSEQ multiplex PCR; TCRdb's copy has only in-frame clones and leaves some out. Seen here are about 14,000 clones, roughly 88% observed once, and the top ten hold roughly 7.2%. The source was unsorted PBMCs, collected 0.4 years after starting antiretroviral therapy. The receptor set was obtained from a young man with HIV.

This chain joins TRBV16 and TRBJ1-3; possible D gene TRBD1, 5 bases. Trimming took 2 bases from V and 2 from J, leaving 10 bases between them. CDR3 length: 15 amino acids. The germline gives CDR1 KGHSY, CDR2 FQNENV. The CDR3 nucleotides are TGTGCCAGCAGCCAAGGCTCCAGGGCTGGAAACACCATATATTTT. Translating it yields CASSQGSRAGNTIYF. Looking up the rest from reference TRBV16 and TRBJ1-3 gives the full variable domain: GEEVAQTPKHLVRGEGQKAKLYCAPIKGHSYVFWYQQVLKNEFKFLISFQNENVFDETGMPKERFSAKCLPNSPCSLEIQATKLEDSAVYFCASSQGSRAGNTIYFGEGSWLTVV.

The chain carries TRBV28 and TRBJ2-1; D is uncertain. Germline V gene sequence: CDR1 MDHEN, CDR2 SYDVKM. V lost 4 bases to trimming and J lost 0 bases, with 10 bases between them. CDR3 length equals 15 residues. CDR3 sequence: CASSSTPSSYNEQFF. CDR3 nucleotides: TGTGCCAGCAGTTCAACTCCCAGCTCCTACAATGAGCAGTTCTTC.

This chain connects TRBV19 to TRBJ2-4; TRBD1 matches at 10 bases. From germline, CDR1 is LNHDA and CDR2 SQIVND (reference sequence). V lost 6 bases, J lost 11 bases, and 4 bases stayed unmatched. The CDR3 runs 12 residues. The DNA of the CDR3 is TGTGCCAGTAGAGACAGGGGGCTTGTTCAGTACTTC. Translation gives CASRDRGLVQYF.

The rearrangement joins TRBV9 to TRBJ2-7; D gene uncertain. This CDR3 spans 14 amino acids. V was cut by 0 bases and J by 0 bases, with 7 bases left in between. CDR1 and CDR2 (germline): SGDLS, YYNGEE. The CDR3 protein is CASSVGDNSYEQYF. CDR3 DNA sequence: TGTGCCAGCAGCGTAGGTGACAACTCCTACGAGCAGTACTTC.

The V and J genes are TRBV7-9 and TRBJ2-2; maybe TRBD2 (5 bases). The V gene lost 5 bases and the J gene lost 0 bases, with 10 bases spanning the gap. CDR1 is SEHNR, CDR2 FQNEAQ, per germline (reference sequence). The CDR3 extends over 15 amino acids. The CDR3: CASSRSGTNTGELFF. The DNA for the CDR3 is TGTGCCAGCAGCCGAAGCGGAACGAACACCGGGGAGCTGTTTTTT. The whole variable domain, filled in from reference TRBV7-9 and TRBJ2-2, reads DTGVSQNPRHKITKRGQNVTFRCDPISEHNRLYWYRQTLGQGPEFLTYFQNEAQLEKSRLLSDRFSAERPKGSFSTLEIQRTEQGDSAMYLCASSRSGTNTGELFFGEGSRLTVL.

The table lists this clone with a few counts. The chain recombines TRBV23-1 with TRBJ1-4; 8 bases are shared with TRBD1. TRBV23-1 is recorded as an ORF, its role being uncertain. Trimming took 1 base from V and 7 from J; bases not matched to a gene: 5. CDR3 length equals 15 residues. The CDR3 DNA reads TGCGCCAGCAGTCAATGGACAGGGATGGGTGAAAAACTGTTTTTT. Translating it yields CASSQWTGMGEKLFF.

The chain has TRBV4-1 and TRBJ2-2; a weak D match, TRBD1 (5 bases). V lost 1 base and J lost 1, with 7 bases in between. Germline loops: CDR1 MGHRA, CDR2 YSYEKL. This CDR3 contains 15 residues. CDR3 nucleotides: TGCGCCAGCAGCCAAGGACAGAGGAACACCGGGGAGCTGTTTTTT. It specifies CASSQGQRNTGELFF.

Of note for this clone: A read error may account for a junction end that differs from germline. This chain links TRBV11-2 with TRBJ1-3; D might be TRBD1 (5 bases). Germline CDR1 reads SGHAT; CDR2 reads FQNNGV. The CDR3 totals 14 residues. This CDR3 is CASSLMGGNGQMDF. As DNA, the CDR3 is TGTGCCAGCAGCTTAATGGGGGGGAATGGCCAGATGGATTTT.

V gene TRBV5-6 combines with J gene TRBJ2-2; 8 bases map to TRBD1. The germline V gene encodes CDR1 SGHDT and CDR2 YYEEEE. V lost 3 bases, J lost 1 base, and 2 bases stayed unmatched. The CDR3 extends over 15 amino acids. CDR3 sequence reads: CASSWDRRNTGELFF. In DNA, the CDR3 is TGTGCCAGCAGCTGGGACAGGAGGAACACCGGGGAGCTGTTTTTT.

As DNA, the CDR3 is TGTGCCAGCAGCTTAGACGGATATGGCTACACCTTC. Its translation: CASSLDGYGYTF. This chain joins TRBV16 and TRBJ1-2; D gene unclear. V was pared by 5 bases and J by 5 bases, with 9 bases between. Germline CDR1 reads KGHSY; CDR2 reads FQNENV. This CDR3 is 12 amino acids long.

V and J are TRBV28 and TRBJ2-3; D is uncertain. The length of the CDR3 is 12 residues. V dropped 3 bases and J dropped 2 bases, with 3 bases sitting between them. Germline V gives CDR1 MDHEN, CDR2 SYDVKM. The CDR3 DNA is TGTGCCAGCAGTTTGGACACAGATACGCAGTATTTT. Amino acid sequence: CASSLDTDTQYF.

This sequence joins TRBV4-2 and TRBJ1-2; perhaps TRBD1 as D (5 bases). Germline CDR1 and CDR2: LGHNA and YNFKEQ. V lost 4 bases, J lost 2 bases, and 14 bases lay in between. This CDR3 has 15 amino acids. For the CDR3, the DNA is TGTGCCAGCAGCCGAATCGGGGCTATCAACTATGGCTACACCTTC. Translated, it gives CASSRIGAINYGYTF.

This rearrangement joins TRBV28 to TRBJ2-2; D remains unclear. V was trimmed by 8 bases and J by 6 bases, leaving 10 bases between them. The V gene's germline CDR1 is MDHEN and CDR2 SYDVKM. This CDR3 contains 12 residues. The CDR3 DNA sequence: TGTGCCAGCCGAGAGGAGCCCGGGGAGCTGTTTTTT. Translation: CASREEPGELFF.

The J gene is TRBJ2-3, the V gene TRBV5-4; D possibly corresponds to TRBD2 (5 bases). There are 17 residues in the CDR3. The V end lost 1 base, the J end lost 0 bases, and 15 bases lay between the germline ends. CDR1 and CDR2 (germline): SGHNT, YYREEE (reference sequence). Written as DNA, the CDR3 is TGTGCCAGCAGCTTGTACCTAAGTGGAGGAAGCACAGATACGCAGTATTTT. Translated, it gives CASSLYLSGGSTDTQYF.

This clone was detected a few times. The chain carries TRBV4-2 and TRBJ2-7; no clear D gene. CDR1 and CDR2 (germline): LGHNA, YNFKEQ. The V end lost 0 bases, the J end lost 6 bases, and 9 bases lay between the germline ends. The CDR3 extends over 13 amino acids. The CDR3 here is CASSQDPPGEQYF. The DNA of the CDR3 is TGTGCCAGCAGCCAAGACCCCCCTGGCGAGCAGTACTTC.

The chain carries TRBV7-6 and TRBJ2-7, with TRBD1 matching 10 bases. The ends lost 5 bases at V and 5 bases at J; junction bases unmatched: 3. Looked up from germline, CDR1 is SGHVS and CDR2 is FNYEAQ. The CDR3 extends over 13 amino acids. In DNA form, the CDR3 reads TGTGCCAGCAGCGACGGACAGGGGGACGAGCAGTACTTC. It translates to CASSDGQGDEQYF.

The J gene is TRBJ2-2, the V gene TRBV15; 8 positions match TRBD1. The CDR3 is 14 amino acids. The ends lost 5 bases at V and 5 bases at J; junction bases unmatched: 4. Germline V gene sequence: CDR1 LNHNV, CDR2 YYDKDF (reference sequence). CDR3 coding DNA: TGTGCCACCAGCGACAGGGGCGAGACCGGGGAGCTGTTTTTT. This gives the protein CATSDRGETGELFF. The whole variable domain, remainder taken from reference TRBV15 and TRBJ2-2, is DAMVIQNPRYQVTQFGKPVTLSCSQTLNHNVMYWYQQKSSQAPKLLFHYYDKDFNNEADTPDNFQSRRPNTSFCFLDIRSPGLGDTAMYLCATSDRGETGELFFGEGSRLTVL.

The V and J genes are TRBV28 and TRBJ1-4, with TRBD1 identical over 10 bases. Germline CDR1 is MDHEN and CDR2 is SYDVKM. Germline trimming cut 5 bases from V and 5 bases from J; bases unmatched to any gene: 5. The CDR3 consists of 15 residues. This CDR3 reads CASSTLGQGNEKLFF. The CDR3 bases are TGTGCCAGCAGTACACTGGGACAGGGGAATGAAAAACTGTTTTTT.

The chain joins TRBV9 to TRBJ1-2; TRBD1 aligns across 10 bases. Germline loops: CDR1 SGDLS, CDR2 YYNGEE. V dropped 4 bases and J dropped 8; count of bases not matched to a gene: 11. The CDR3 spans 15 residues. The CDR3 DNA follows: TGTGCCAGCAGCCGGGGGTGGGACAGGGGCATAGGCTACACCTTC. Amino acids: CASSRGWDRGIGYTF.